What follows are 19 T cell receptor beta chains derived from one specimen sequenced in a study of identical twins. MiXCR was run by TCRdb on the 5' RACE reads, yielding one entry per CDR3 protein. The sample shows approximately 600,000 distinct CDR3 sequences, 7.5% to 10% of them seen only once. These data also formed part of another study, on yellow fever vaccine responses in identical twins.

Material: PBMCs. These receptors originate from a woman aged 18-29 years in good health.

This clonotype has a count of ten or more. The chain combines TRBV29-1 with TRBJ2-7, with D maybe TRBD1 (6 bases). CDR3 length: 13 residues. Germline loops: CDR1 SQVTM, CDR2 ANQGSEA. Trimming cost V 0 bases and J 2 bases, with 8 bases left between them. CDR3 nucleotides: TGCAGCGTTGAAGAGGACAGACCCTACGAGCAGTACTTC. It specifies CSVEEDRPYEQYF.

The chain is built from TRBV12-3 or TRBV12-4 and TRBJ2-5; 7 bases line up with TRBD1. With 3 bases clipped from V and 5 bases from J, the junction kept 6 bases outside the gene matches. The length of the CDR3 is 14 residues. This CDR3 is CASSFWQGVETQYF. The CDR3 DNA reads as TGTGCCAGCAGTTTCTGGCAGGGGGTGGAGACCCAGTACTTC.

Only a few counts were recorded for this clonotype. The chain recombines TRBV3-1 with TRBJ2-7; no firm D call. V shed 0 bases and J shed 2 bases, with 8 bases lying between them. Germline V gene data show CDR1 as LGHDT and CDR2 as YNNKEL (reference sequence). The CDR3 loop spans 14 amino acids. Here the CDR3 DNA reads TGTGCCAGCAGCCAAGATACAGTGGCCTACGAGCAGTACTTC. Amino acids: CASSQDTVAYEQYF.

The chain uses TRBV5-1 and TRBJ1-6; D may be TRBD1 (6 bases). CDR1 is SGHRS and CDR2 is YFSETQ in the germline V gene. Deletions cut 4 bases from V and 7 bases from J, with 15 bases between. The CDR3 is made up of 15 amino acids. CDR3 DNA: TGCGCCAGCAGCCCAAACAGGGAAACAAATTCACCCCTCCACTTT. Translation gives CASSPNRETNSPLHF.

The chain links TRBV5-1 to TRBJ2-1; D call uncertain. Germline CDR1 is SGHRS and CDR2 is YFSETQ. V lost 4 bases and J lost 1, with 15 bases in between. The CDR3 covers 16 residues. This chain's CDR3 is CASSVTPDPSYNEQFF. CDR3 in DNA: TGCGCCAGCAGCGTTACTCCAGACCCGTCCTACAATGAGCAGTTCTTC.

The chain employs TRBV3-1 and TRBJ2-1, with no clear D. The V gene's germline CDR1 is LGHDT and CDR2 YNNKEL (reference sequence). The CDR3 covers 12 residues. Trimming left V 0 bases short and J 10 bases short, with 7 bases between. The CDR3 nucleotides are TGTGCCAGCAGCCAAGATCTTCCAGAGCAGTTCTTC. Residues: CASSQDLPEQFF.

V and J are TRBV3-1 and TRBJ2-5; 8 bases map to TRBD1. V shed 0 bases, J shed 5 bases, and the junction held 8 bases outside the gene matches. CDR3 size: 16 residues. Germline CDR1 is LGHDT and CDR2 is YNNKEL (reference sequence). The CDR3, as DNA: TGTGCCAGCAGCCAAGAATGGGCAGGGGGCTGGGAGACCCAGTACTTC. This translates into CASSQEWAGGWETQYF.

The chain is built from TRBV24-1 and TRBJ2-1, with D perhaps TRBD2 (6 bases). The length of the CDR3 is 14 residues. V gave up 2 bases and J gave up 12 bases, with 16 bases separating them. CDR1 is KGHDR, CDR2 SFDVKD, per germline. CDR3: CATSDSGWAAGQFF. The CDR3 DNA reads as TGTGCCACCAGTGATTCGGGTTGGGCAGCGGGGCAGTTCTTC.

This clonotype was observed a few times. The chain employs TRBV15 and TRBJ2-7; D may be TRBD1 or TRBD2 (5 bases each). The V gene's germline CDR1 is LNHNV and CDR2 YYDKDF (reference sequence). The CDR3 extends over 19 amino acids. V gave up 3 bases and J gave up 2 bases, with 26 bases separating them. The CDR3: CATSSWVLVLEGRAYEQYF. DNA of the CDR3: TGTGCCACCAGCAGCTGGGTTTTGGTGCTAGAGGGACGCGCCTACGAGCAGTACTTC. Full variable domain (rest looked up from reference TRBV15 and TRBJ2-7): DAMVIQNPRYQVTQFGKPVTLSCSQTLNHNVMYWYQQKSSQAPKLLFHYYDKDFNNEADTPDNFQSRRPNTSFCFLDIRSPGLGDTAMYLCATSSWVLVLEGRAYEQYFGPGTRLTVT.

This clonotype was detected a few times. This chain uses TRBV4-3 with TRBJ2-7; 7 positions match TRBD1. The CDR3 loop spans 15 amino acids. V was pared by 0 bases and J by 2 bases, with 4 bases of the junction left unmatched. Germline V gene data show CDR1 as LGHNA and CDR2 as YSLEER. CDR3 sequence reads: CASSQDGTAPYEQYF. In nucleotides, the CDR3 is TGCGCCAGCAGCCAAGATGGGACAGCGCCCTACGAGCAGTACTTC.

This clonotype was recorded many times. The chain recombines TRBV11-2 with TRBJ2-3; D is undetermined. Germline V lookup: CDR1 SGHAT, CDR2 FQNNGV. The length of the CDR3 is 16 residues. V gave up 3 bases and J gave up 0 bases, with 13 bases separating them. The DNA of the CDR3 is TGTGCCAGCAGCTTTAATATGGCCGTTAGCACAGATACGCAGTATTTT. This codes for CASSFNMAVSTDTQYF.

This clonotype turned up a few times. The chain links TRBV13 to TRBJ2-3; a weak D match, TRBD1 (6 bases). Germline assignment: CDR1 PRHDT and CDR2 FYEKMQ (reference sequence). The V and J ends lost 5 bases and 3 bases respectively, with 18 bases between them. The CDR3 is 16 residues long. The CDR3 DNA follows: TGTGCCAGCAGCCCCCCCGGCAGGGGTAGGACAGATACGCAGTATTTT. Amino acid sequence: CASSPPGRGRTDTQYF. Variable domain in full (rest from reference TRBV13 and TRBJ2-3): AAGVIQSPRHLIKEKRETATLKCYPIPRHDTVYWYQQGPGQDPQFLISFYEKMQSDKGSIPDRFSAQQFSDYHSELNMSSLELGDSALYFCASSPPGRGRTDTQYFGPGTRLTVL.

V and J are TRBV11-2 and TRBJ2-3; D not certain. This CDR3 has 20 amino acids. Between the trimmed V and J ends, which lost 3 bases and 8 bases, there was a span of 33 bases. Germline-derived CDR1 and CDR2 are SGHAT and FQNNGV. CDR3 DNA: TGTGCCAGCAGCTTTAGAACTTTCGGCGTTGGTGGGGAACTTCAGAGTACGCAGTATTTT. Amino acid sequence: CASSFRTFGVGGELQSTQYF.

A few counts support this clonotype. The CDR3 nucleotides read TGTGCCAGCAGTCCGATGACAGGGAGAACAGATACGCAGTATTTT. Translation: CASSPMTGRTDTQYF. This rearrangement joins TRBV6-2 or TRBV6-3 to TRBJ2-3; 7 bases line up with TRBD1. There are 15 residues in the CDR3. The J segment lost 3 bases and the V segment lost 5 bases, leaving 8 bases of the junction unmatched. Germline CDR1 and CDR2: MNHEY and SVGEGT.

This clonotype was counted only a few times. This chain connects TRBV6-2 or TRBV6-3 to TRBJ2-2, with 8 nucleotides matching TRBD2. Germline V gene sequence: CDR1 MNHEY, CDR2 SVGEGT. The CDR3 spans 15 residues. V lost 1 base and J lost 6; bases outside the gene matches: 4. In DNA form, the CDR3 reads TGTGCCAGCAGTTACTTAACGGGAGGGGCCGGGGAGCTGTTTTTT. Protein product: CASSYLTGGAGELFF.

This clonotype was seen at least ten times. The J gene is TRBJ2-5, the V gene TRBV5-1, with a tentative D call TRBD1 (6 bases). The germline CDR1 and CDR2 sequences are SGHRS and YFSETQ. This CDR3 spans 14 amino acids. Trimming shortened V by 4 bases and J by 3 bases, and 13 bases separated the two germline ends. The DNA for the CDR3 is TGCGCCAGCAGCATTTACAGGGATGAAGAGACCCAGTACTTC. It translates to CASSIYRDEETQYF. The full variable domain, rest sourced from reference TRBV5-1 and TRBJ2-5, is KAGVTQTPRYLIKTRGQQVTLSCSPISGHRSVSWYQQTPGQGLQFLFEYFSETQRNKGNFPGRFSGRQFSNSRSEMNVSTLELGDSALYLCASSIYRDEETQYFGPGTRLLVL.

This clonotype showed up just a few times. The genes are TRBV7-9 and TRBJ2-3; the match to TRBD1 covers 7 bases. The CDR3 spans 15 residues. V trimming: 6 bases; J trimming: 2 bases; junction bases outside the gene matches: 8. The germline gives CDR1 SEHNR, CDR2 FQNEAQ (reference sequence). The chain's CDR3 is CASSSGQFSTDTQYF. CDR3 nucleotides: TGTGCCAGCAGTTCGGGACAGTTCTCCACAGATACGCAGTATTTT.

The table lists this clonotype with many counts. V is TRBV27 and J is TRBJ2-2, with 7 nucleotides matching TRBD2. There are 17 residues in the CDR3. The V and J ends lost 3 bases and 0 bases, in that order; junction bases with no gene match: 7. In germline, CDR1 is MNHEY, CDR2 SMNVEV (reference sequence). CDR3 sequence (DNA): TGTGCCAGCAGTTTCTTGGCGGGAGCAACGAACACCGGGGAGCTGTTTTTT. It yields the protein CASSFLAGATNTGELFF.

This clonotype was seen only a few times. This sequence joins TRBV5-1 and TRBJ2-7; 8 bases map to TRBD2. Germline lookup yields CDR1 SGHRS and CDR2 YFSETQ. The CDR3 runs 14 residues. The V and J ends lost 1 base and 7 bases, in that order; junction bases with no gene match: 7. The CDR3 region is CASSLTGGSWEQYF. Here the CDR3 DNA reads TGCGCCAGCAGCTTGACGGGGGGGTCTTGGGAGCAGTACTTC.